These T cell receptor beta chains were read from a single sample in a study of blood T cell repertoires in COVID-19. Sequenced by immunoSEQ multiplex PCR; TCRdb stores in-frame clones only, minus some. In the table there are about 270,000 clones, approximately 86% of which are singletons. The sequencing sample was made of peripheral blood. These receptors came from a woman between 50 and 59 years old with active or convalescent COVID-19. CDR3s include the opening cysteine and the closing phenylalanine or tryptophan. The D gene is left open where the match is weak. The size of a clone is reported for some rows only, either as once, few or many, or as a class for expanded clones.

CDR3 length,J gene,clone size,D gene,V gene,CDR3 protein,CDR3 DNA
14,TRBJ2-1,once,TRBD2,TRBV6-5,CAFGLAGEVNEQFF,TGTGCCTTCGGTTTAGCGGGAGAGGTGAATGAGCAGTTCTTC
14,TRBJ2-7,-,-,TRBV7-2,CASSFDQYDYEQYF,TGTGCCAGCAGCTTCGATCAGTATGACTACGAGCAGTACTTC
16,TRBJ2-3,-,TRBD2,TRBV5-1,CASSLLTSGSTDTQYF,TGCGCCAGCAGCTTGCTGACTAGCGGGAGCACAGATACGCAGTATTTT
14,TRBJ2-1,-,-,TRBV5-1,CASNLALSYNEQFF,TGCGCCAGCAACCTAGCCCTGTCCTACAATGAGCAGTTCTTC
16,TRBJ2-1,-,TRBD2,TRBV7-2,CASSLGAGVVYNEQFF,TGTGCCAGCAGCTTAGGGGCGGGAGTAGTGTACAATGAGCAGTTCTTC
14,TRBJ1-1,-,-,TRBV5-1,CASSLEGANTEAFF,TGCGCCAGCAGCTTGGAAGGGGCAAACACTGAAGCTTTCTTT
17,TRBJ2-1,-,TRBD1,TRBV6-6,CASSRTGAASSYNEQFF,TGTGCCAGCAGTCGGACAGGGGCCGCCAGCTCCTACAATGAGCAGTTCTTC
15,TRBJ1-1,-,-,TRBV15,CATSRDLGPWTEAFF,TGTGCCACCAGCAGAGATCTGGGCCCGTGGACTGAAGCTTTCTTT
16,TRBJ1-2,-,-,TRBV7-6,CASSLRAGGEGYGYTF,TGTGCCAGCAGCTTACGGGCCGGGGGGGAGGGCTATGGCTACACCTTC
15,TRBJ2-1,once,TRBD2,TRBV29-1,CSVVGGGRSYNEQFF,TGCAGCGTTGTGGGGGGCGGGAGGTCCTACAATGAGCAGTTCTTC
15,TRBJ2-1,-,TRBD2,TRBV11-2,CASTLGLAGFNEQFF,TGTGCCAGCACCCTGGGACTAGCGGGTTTCAATGAGCAGTTCTTC
15,TRBJ2-7,-,TRBD2,TRBV11-2,CASSLGTSGRSEQYF,TGTGCCAGCAGCTTAGGGACTAGCGGGAGAAGTGAGCAGTACTTC
15,TRBJ2-3,-,TRBD2,TRBV10-1,CASSHLKAGADTQYF,TGCGCCAGCAGTCATCTGAAAGCGGGAGCCGATACGCAGTATTTT
13,TRBJ2-5,-,-,TRBV5-5,CASSEGSQETQYF,TGTGCCAGCAGTGAGGGCAGTCAAGAGACCCAGTACTTC
15,TRBJ2-7,once,-,TRBV15,CATSRDWGLIYEQYF,TGTGCCACCAGCAGAGACTGGGGACTGATCTACGAGCAGTACTTC
14,TRBJ2-3,-,-,TRBV2,CASSVVQNTDTQYF,TGTGCCAGCAGTGTCGTACAGAACACAGATACGCAGTATTTT
16,TRBJ2-2,-,TRBD2,TRBV5-1,CASSRIAGPNTGELFF,TGCGCCAGCAGCCGGATAGCGGGGCCGAACACCGGGGAGCTGTTTTTT
14,TRBJ2-7,-,-,TRBV6-1,CASSESAESYEQYF,TGTGCCAGCAGTGAAAGCGCGGAGAGTTACGAGCAGTACTTC
15,TRBJ1-2,-,-,TRBV15,CATSRERSRTYGYTF,TGTGCCACCAGCAGAGAAAGATCACGCACTTATGGCTACACCTTC
16,TRBJ2-1,-,-,TRBV5-1,CASSLVWRGSYNEQFF,TGCGCCAGCAGCTTGGTTTGGCGGGGATCCTACAATGAGCAGTTCTTC
16,TRBJ1-3,-,TRBD1,TRBV10-3,CAISGPGQGAGNTIYF,TGTGCCATCAGTGGGCCGGGACAGGGGGCTGGAAACACCATATATTTT
14,TRBJ1-4,-,-,TRBV6-1,CASSEGTGSEKLFF,TGTGCCAGCAGTGAAGGAACAGGGAGTGAAAAACTGTTTTTT
16,TRBJ1-2,-,TRBD1,TRBV28,CASRQTGALLAYGYTF,TGTGCCAGCAGACAGACAGGGGCGCTCCTTGCTTATGGCTACACCTTC
14,TRBJ1-1,-,TRBD1,TRBV7-9,CASSATGDGTEAFF,TGTGCCAGCAGCGCCACAGGGGATGGCACTGAAGCTTTCTTT
13,TRBJ1-4,-,-,TRBV5-1,CASSAQVNEKLFF,TGCGCCAGCAGCGCCCAGGTTAATGAAAAACTGTTTTTT
18,TRBJ1-5,-,TRBD1,TRBV3-1/TRBV3-2,CASSLIDRVYHSNQPQHF,TGTGCCAGCAGCCTTATAGACAGGGTTTATCATAGCAATCAGCCCCAGCATTTT
16,TRBJ2-7,-,TRBD2,TRBV4-2,CASSQDRASGRAEQYF,TGTGCCAGCAGCCAAGATCGGGCTAGCGGGCGGGCCGAGCAGTACTTC
13,TRBJ1-2,once,TRBD1,TRBV30,CAWSGTGFGGYTF,TGTGCCTGGAGTGGGACAGGATTTGGGGGCTACACCTTC
19,TRBJ1-3,few,-,TRBV28,CASSFIALDRTPSGNTIYF,TGTGCCAGCAGTTTTATTGCCCTAGACAGGACTCCCTCTGGAAACACCATATATTTT
16,TRBJ1-1,-,TRBD1,TRBV3-1/TRBV3-2,CASNPGGAGGNTEAFF,TGTGCCAGCAACCCAGGGGGCGCGGGTGGTAACACTGAAGCTTTCTTT
16,TRBJ1-5,-,TRBD1,TRBV7-8,CASSIQGARSNQPQHF,TGTGCCAGCAGCATACAGGGGGCGCGGAGCAATCAGCCCCAGCATTTT
16,TRBJ2-2,-,-,TRBV7-6,CASSLGAVGSTGELFF,TGTGCCAGCAGCTTAGGAGCGGTGGGGTCCACCGGGGAGCTGTTTTTT
14,TRBJ2-5,-,TRBD1,TRBV5-1,CASSFRDSQETQYF,TGCGCCAGCAGCTTTCGGGACAGTCAAGAGACCCAGTACTTC
16,TRBJ2-7,-,-,TRBV4-1,CASSQDRAGSIYEQYF,TGCGCCAGCAGCCAAGATCGTGCGGGATCGATCTACGAGCAGTACTTC
14,TRBJ1-5,-,TRBD1,TRBV30,CAWSEGTGNQPQHF,TGTGCCTGGAGTGAGGGGACAGGCAATCAGCCCCAGCATTTT
14,TRBJ2-7,-,TRBD2,TRBV7-3,CASSLAGAGGEQYF,TGTGCCAGCAGCTTGGCGGGAGCGGGCGGCGAGCAGTACTTC
14,TRBJ2-7,-,TRBD2,TRBV18,CASSPGGSSYEQYF,TGTGCCAGCTCACCGGGGGGGAGCTCCTACGAGCAGTACTTC
15,TRBJ2-2,-,-,TRBV5-1,CASRRVGANTGELFF,TGCGCCAGCAGGAGGGTGGGAGCGAACACCGGGGAGCTGTTTTTT
12,TRBJ1-2,-,-,TRBV19,CASKETDYGYTF,TGTGCCAGTAAGGAGACGGACTATGGCTACACCTTC
17,TRBJ2-3,-,-,TRBV6-1,CASSEFVSGRSTDTQYF,TGTGCCAGCAGTGAATTCGTTAGCGGCAGAAGCACAGATACGCAGTATTTT
13,TRBJ2-7,-,TRBD1,TRBV7-9,CASSRDSSYEQYF,TGTGCCAGCAGCCGGGACAGCTCCTACGAGCAGTACTTC
16,TRBJ2-3,-,-,TRBV3-1/TRBV3-2,CASSQDWASVTDTQYF,TGTGCCAGCAGCCAAGATTGGGCTAGCGTCACAGATACGCAGTATTTT
15,TRBJ1-4,few,-,TRBV30,CAWSVLGRLNEKLFF,TGTGCCTGGAGTGTACTAGGACGGCTTAATGAAAAACTGTTTTTT
16,TRBJ2-3,-,TRBD2,TRBV30,CAWSILAGGFTDTQYF,TGTGCCTGGAGTATACTAGCGGGAGGGTTCACAGATACGCAGTATTTT
14,TRBJ2-1,few,TRBD2,TRBV2,CASQKLAGVEGQFF,TGTGCCAGCCAAAAACTAGCGGGAGTCGAGGGGCAGTTCTTC
17,TRBJ2-1,once,-,TRBV5-1,CASSPSWAADSYNEQFF,TGCGCCAGCAGCCCCTCCTGGGCAGCGGACTCCTACAATGAGCAGTTCTTC
15,TRBJ1-4,-,TRBD1,TRBV15,CATSRDRAWDEKLFF,TGTGCCACCAGCAGGGACAGGGCTTGGGATGAAAAACTGTTTTTT
13,TRBJ1-2,-,-,TRBV18,CASSPSQEYGYTF,TGTGCCAGCTCACCTTCTCAGGAATATGGCTACACCTTC
13,TRBJ1-5,many,-,TRBV6-2/TRBV6-3,CASSIQFGQPQHF,TGTGCCAGCAGTATCCAATTCGGTCAGCCCCAGCATTTT
15,TRBJ2-1,-,TRBD2,TRBV7-2,CASSSRTSGNNEQFF,TGTGCCAGCAGCTCACGGACTAGCGGTAACAATGAGCAGTTCTTC
18,TRBJ2-7,-,TRBD2,TRBV7-8,CASSLEVAGLGSSHEQYF,TGTGCCAGCAGCTTAGAAGTAGCGGGCCTAGGTTCTAGCCACGAGCAGTACTTC
15,TRBJ2-3,-,-,TRBV9,CASSALAASTDTQYF,TGTGCCAGCAGCGCACTAGCTGCTAGCACAGATACGCAGTATTTT
13,TRBJ2-2,-,-,TRBV19,CASSAGNTGELFF,TGTGCCAGTAGCGCAGGAAACACCGGGGAGCTGTTTTTT
14,TRBJ2-7,-,TRBD1,TRBV5-1,CASSSGTVNYEQYF,TGCGCCAGCAGCTCCGGGACAGTCAACTACGAGCAGTACTTC